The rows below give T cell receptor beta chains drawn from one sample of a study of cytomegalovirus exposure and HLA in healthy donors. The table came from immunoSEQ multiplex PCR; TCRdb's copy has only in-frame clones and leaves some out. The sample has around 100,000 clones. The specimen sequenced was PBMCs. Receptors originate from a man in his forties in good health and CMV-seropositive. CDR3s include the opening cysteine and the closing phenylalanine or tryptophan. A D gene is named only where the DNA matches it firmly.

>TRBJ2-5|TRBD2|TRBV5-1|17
TGCGCCAGCAGCCCCGGCGGGAGGGGGGCATCGCGGGAGACCCAGTACTTC
CASSPGGRGASRETQYF
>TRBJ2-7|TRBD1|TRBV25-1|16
TGTGCCAGCAGTAGACCGGGACAGGGGGTCATCTACGAGCAGTACTTC
CASSRPGQGVIYEQYF
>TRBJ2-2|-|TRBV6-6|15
TGTGCCAGCAGTGTTTTGGGCGCCGGCACCGGGGAGCTGTTTTTT
CASSVLGAGTGELFF
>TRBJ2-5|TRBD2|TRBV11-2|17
TGTGCCAGCAGCTTAGGCCCTAGGCGGGAGGCCCCGGAAACCCAGTACTTC
CASSLGPRREAPETQYF
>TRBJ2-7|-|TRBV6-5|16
TGTGCCAGCAGTTACTCGCCCCAGGGGCAAACCTACGAGCAGTACTTC
CASSYSPQGQTYEQYF
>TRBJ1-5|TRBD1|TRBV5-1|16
TGCGCCAGCAGCTTGGGTACAGGGGCCGAAAATCAGCCCCAGCATTTT
CASSLGTGAENQPQHF
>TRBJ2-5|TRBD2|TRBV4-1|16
TGCGCCAGCAGCCTTCCAGGGACTAGCGGGAGAGAGACCCAGTACTTC
CASSLPGTSGRETQYF
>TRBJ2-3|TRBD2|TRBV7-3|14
TGTGCCAGCAAGACTAGCGGGAGCACAGATACGCAGTATTTT
CASKTSGSTDTQYF
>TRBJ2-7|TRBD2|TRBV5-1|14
TGCGCCAGCAGCGATTCCGCGGGGGTGTTCGCGCAGTACTTC
CASSDSAGVFAQYF
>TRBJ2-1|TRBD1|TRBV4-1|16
TGCGCCAGCAGCCACGCAGACAGGGGATCCTACAATGAGCAGTTCTTC
CASSHADRGSYNEQFF
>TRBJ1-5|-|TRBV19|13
TGTGCCAGTAGTATCAGGGCCAATCAGCCCCAGCATTTT
CASSIRANQPQHF
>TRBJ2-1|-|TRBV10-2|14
TGCGCCAGCAGTGAGATCCGGGAGTACAATGAGCAGTTCTTC
CASSEIREYNEQFF
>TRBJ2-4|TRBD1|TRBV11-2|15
TGTGCCAGCAGCTTTCCGGGACAGGGGGAAAACATTCAGTACTTC
CASSFPGQGENIQYF
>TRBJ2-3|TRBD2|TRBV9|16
TGTGCCAGCAGCGTAGCCCTAGCGGGAGGTGCAGATACGCAGTATTTT
CASSVALAGGADTQYF
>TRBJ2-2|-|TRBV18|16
TGTGCCAGCTCGCCGGACAGACCGGGCAACACCGGGGAGCTGTTTTTT
CASSPDRPGNTGELFF
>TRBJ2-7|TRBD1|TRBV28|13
TGTGCCAGCATACGAGACAGGGGAGGTGAGCAGTACTTC
CASIRDRGGEQYF
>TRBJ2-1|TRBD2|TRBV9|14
TGTGCCAGCAGCGTGATAGCGGGATATGGTGAGCAGTTCTTC
CASSVIAGYGEQFF
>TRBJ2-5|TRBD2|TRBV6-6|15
TGTGCCAGCAGTTACGTGGGGAGGGAGCAAGAGACCCAGTACTTC
CASSYVGREQETQYF
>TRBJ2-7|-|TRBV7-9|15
TGTGCCAGCAGCTTCAGGGGTCCCCCTGATGACGAGCAGTACTTC
CASSFRGPPDDEQYF
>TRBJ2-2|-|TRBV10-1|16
TGCGCCAGCAGTGAGGGGCGGGCGGGGAACACCGGGGAGCTGTTTTTT
CASSEGRAGNTGELFF
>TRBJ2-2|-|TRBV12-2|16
TGTGCAAGTCGCTTAGTCTTCCGGGAGGGGACCGGGGAGCTGTTTTTT
CASRLVFREGTGELFF
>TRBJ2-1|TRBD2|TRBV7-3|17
TGTGCCAGCAGCTCCACGGGGGGACTAGGCCAGCGGGGTGAGCAGTTCTTC
CASSSTGGLGQRGEQFF
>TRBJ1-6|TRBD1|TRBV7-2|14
TGTGCCAGCAGCTTAGACAGGGGAACTTCGGCCCTCCACTTT
CASSLDRGTSALHF
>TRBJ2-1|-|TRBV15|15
TGTGCCACCAGCCGACGGACAAGGGGCTACAATGAGCAGTTCTTC
CATSRRTRGYNEQFF
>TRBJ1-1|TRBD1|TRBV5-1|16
TGCGCCAGCAGCTGGGTCGTCGGGACAGGGGGCCCTGAAGCTTTCTTT
CASSWVVGTGGPEAFF
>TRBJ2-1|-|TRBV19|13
TGTGCCAGTAGGGGCCAGGGGAACAATGAGCAGTTCTTC
CASRGQGNNEQFF
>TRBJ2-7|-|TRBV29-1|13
TGCAGCGTGAGTACTTCACAGGACTACGAGCAGTACTTC
CSVSTSQDYEQYF
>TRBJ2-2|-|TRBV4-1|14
TGCGCAGGGGGTTACAGGGAGAACACCGGGGAGCTGTTTTTT
CAGGYRENTGELFF
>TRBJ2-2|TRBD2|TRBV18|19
TGTGCCAGCTCACCAGCCGGGACTACCTATGATATGGACACCGGGGAGCTGTTTTTT
CASSPAGTTYDMDTGELFF
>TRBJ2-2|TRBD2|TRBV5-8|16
TGTGCCAGCAGACGTAGCGGGAGGGCGAACACCGGGGAGCTGTTTTTT
CASRRSGRANTGELFF
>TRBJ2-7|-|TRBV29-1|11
TGCAGCGTTGCGCGCGAGGACGAGCAGTACTTC
CSVAREDEQYF
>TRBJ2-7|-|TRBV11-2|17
TGTGCCAGCAGCCTACCCCGCCCAGCGGGCATCTCCTACGAGCAGTACTTC
CASSLPRPAGISYEQYF
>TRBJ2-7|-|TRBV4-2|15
TGTGCCAGCAGCCAAGATTACAGTAGAAACTACGAGCAGTACTTC
CASSQDYSRNYEQYF
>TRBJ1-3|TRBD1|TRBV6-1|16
TGTGCCAGCAGTGTCCGGGACAGCTTCTCTGGAAACACCATATATTTT
CASSVRDSFSGNTIYF
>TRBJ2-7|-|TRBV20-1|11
TGCAGTGCTAGCCTGACTTACGAGCAGTACTTC
CSASLTYEQYF
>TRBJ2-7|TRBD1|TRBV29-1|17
TGCAGCGTTGAAGAGGACAGGGGGGGACTATACTCCTACGAGCAGTACTTC
CSVEEDRGGLYSYEQYF
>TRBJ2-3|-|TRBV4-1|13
TGCGCCAGCAGTCCCCTGTCGGGGAATACGCAGTATTTT
CASSPLSGNTQYF
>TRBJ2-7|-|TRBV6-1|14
TGTGCCAGCGCACCCCAGGGCAACTACTACGAGCAGTACTTC
CASAPQGNYYEQYF
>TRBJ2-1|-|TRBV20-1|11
TGCAGTGCCCCAACTAGGAAAGAGCAGTTCTTC
CSAPTRKEQFF
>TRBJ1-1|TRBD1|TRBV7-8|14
TGTGCCAGCAGCTTCCGACAGGGGAACGCTGAAGCTTTCTTT
CASSFRQGNAEAFF
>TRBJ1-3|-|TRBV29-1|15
TGCAGCGCCCGAGTACGGGGTGGGACTGGAAACACCATATATTTT
CSARVRGGTGNTIYF
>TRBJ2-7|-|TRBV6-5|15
TGTGCCAGCAGTCCCACCCGGACTTTGACCTACGAGCAGTACTTC
CASSPTRTLTYEQYF
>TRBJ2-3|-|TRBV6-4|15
TGTGCCAGCAGTGACTCAGTACAGGGAGCAGATACGCAGTATTTT
CASSDSVQGADTQYF
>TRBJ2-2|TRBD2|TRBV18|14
TGTGCCAGCTCACCCTCCGCGGGAGCCGGGGAGCTGTTTTTT
CASSPSAGAGELFF
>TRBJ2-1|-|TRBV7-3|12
TGTGCCAGCAGCCCTGAACGGGGGGAGCAGTTCTTC
CASSPERGEQFF
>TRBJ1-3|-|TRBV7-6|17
TGTGCCAGCAGCGACCCGGGACAAGGAAAGCATGGAAACACCATATATTTT
CASSDPGQGKHGNTIYF
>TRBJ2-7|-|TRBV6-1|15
TGTGCCAGCAGTGAAGAAACAGATCTCACCTACGAGCAGTACTTC
CASSEETDLTYEQYF
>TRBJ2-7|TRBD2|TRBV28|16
TGTGCCTGCCGGACAGACCTAGCGGGATACGACCACGAGCAGTACTTC
CACRTDLAGYDHEQYF
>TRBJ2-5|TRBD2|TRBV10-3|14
TGTGCCATCCCTCCTAGCGGGAGTTGGGAGACCCAGTACTTC
CAIPPSGSWETQYF
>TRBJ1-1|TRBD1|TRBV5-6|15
TGTGCCAGCATTCTTCAACAGGGGGTAGACACTGAAGCTTTCTTT
CASILQQGVDTEAFF
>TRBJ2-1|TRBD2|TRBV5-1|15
TGCGCCAGCAGCCCTGGGACTAGCGGGTACAATGAGCAGTTCTTC
CASSPGTSGYNEQFF
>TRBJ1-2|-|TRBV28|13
TGTGCCAGCTGCGCCCCCAAATCTAATGGCTACACCTTC
CASCAPKSNGYTF
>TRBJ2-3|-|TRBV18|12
TGTGCCAGCTCACCGGCAGGGGATACGCAGTATTTT
CASSPAGDTQYF
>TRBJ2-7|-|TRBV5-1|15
TGCGCCAGCAGCGAACGGCCAGGGCCCAATACGGAGCAGTACTTC
CASSERPGPNTEQYF